The text below deals with one TCR beta chain. The record originates from a study of CD8+ T cells in alopecia areata. Treatment indicated: oral pan-JAK inhibitor, 5-10 mg twice daily. Sequencing used cDNA as its template, made by extracting RNA and reverse transcribing it. Sequencing used immunoSEQ multiplex PCR; TCRdb keeps in-frame clones, though not all of them. Of about 180,000 clones listed, 51% are singletons. This clonotype was sampled from a human donor with alopecia areata. The sample consisted of CD8+ T cells sorted from blood, taken between weeks 51 and 54, from a patient treated with tofacitinib.

The CDR3 sequence: CASSVDGQGMTEAFF. The CDR3, as DNA: TGTGCCAGCAGCGTAGATGGACAGGGTATGACTGAAGCTTTCTTT. The V and J genes are TRBV9 and TRBJ1-1; 8 nucleotides align to TRBD1. Germline V lookup: CDR1 SGDLS, CDR2 YYNGEE. J lost 5 bases, V lost 0 bases, and 6 bases had no gene match. The CDR3 length is 15 residues.